These 29 T cell receptor beta chains originate from one sample sequenced in a study of response to subunit inactivated influenza vaccine. TCRdb reprocessed the RT-PCR reads with MiXCR, giving one entry per CDR3 protein. The data show 650,000 to 800,000 distinct CDR3 sequences, under 20% seen once. Specimen: PBMCs from blood, collected about 5 days after vaccination. The receptors derive from a man aged 45-65 years who received an inactivated influenza vaccine.

The gene calls are TRBV5-1 and TRBJ2-2; D is uncertain. In germline, CDR1 is SGHRS, CDR2 YFSETQ. This CDR3 spans 15 amino acids. Trimming shortened V by 1 base and J by 4 bases, and 11 bases separated the two germline ends. Here the CDR3 DNA reads TGCGCCAGCAGCTTGAGTTTGGCGAGCACCGGGGAGCTGTTTTTT. This codes for CASSLSLASTGELFF.

The chain joins TRBV20-1 to TRBJ1-2, with 7 bases that match TRBD1. Germline V gene lookup returns CDR1 DFQATT and CDR2 SNEGSKA (reference sequence). The CDR3 runs to 14 residues. The ends lost 3 bases at V and 5 bases at J; junction bases unmatched: 9. CDR3 region: CSARLTGTGYGYTF. CDR3 in DNA: TGCAGTGCTAGGTTGACAGGGACGGGATATGGCTACACCTTC.

This clonotype has just a few counts. The genes are TRBV12-3 or TRBV12-4 and TRBJ2-1; no reliable D call. V was cut by 6 bases and J by 9 bases, with 12 bases left in between. This CDR3 is 12 amino acids long. The CDR3 region is CASSAADGEQFF. The CDR3 nucleotides are TGTGCCAGCAGCGCCGCTGACGGTGAGCAGTTCTTC.

The rearrangement joins TRBV15 to TRBJ1-6, with TRBD1 as a possible D gene (6 bases). V was cut by 1 base and J by 7 bases, with 8 bases left in between. The CDR3 spans 14 residues. CDR1 is LNHNV and CDR2 is YYDKDF in the germline V gene (reference sequence). In nucleotides, the CDR3 is TGTGCCACCAGCAGAGTTAGGGGGAATTCACCCCTCCACTTT. As protein: CATSRVRGNSPLHF.

Comment on this clonotype: The junction and the germline gene differ at one end; a read error may be behind it. The rearrangement links TRBV5-1 to TRBJ2-2; possibly TRBD2 for D (6 bases). The CDR3 contains 17 residues. Germline V gene data show CDR1 as SGHRS and CDR2 as YFSETQ. CDR3 DNA: TGCGCCAGCAGCTTCGGCGGAGGAGGGCTTAACACCCGGGAGCTGTTTTTT. Translated, it gives CASSFGGGGLNTRELFF.

This clonotype was counted many times. The V call is TRBV12-3 or TRBV12-4, the J call TRBJ1-5; D gene uncertain. Deletions cut 2 bases from V and 1 base from J, with 3 bases between. CDR3 length equals 13 residues. The CDR3 here is CASSLKSNQPQHF. The CDR3 nucleotides are TGTGCCAGCAGTTTAAAAAGCAATCAGCCCCAGCATTTT.

The chain has TRBV29-1 and TRBJ2-5, with D hard to call. The germline V and J ends were trimmed by 6 bases and 1 base, with 9 bases remaining between them. The CDR3 length is 12 residues. Germline lookup yields CDR1 SQVTM and CDR2 ANQGSEA. The CDR3 nucleotides read TGCAGCGTGAAACTGGGCCAAGAGACCCAGTACTTC. Encoded protein: CSVKLGQETQYF.

This clonotype was counted only a few times. The V gene is TRBV3-1, the J gene TRBJ1-5; 8 bases match TRBD1. The CDR3 loop spans 13 amino acids. V lost 3 bases and J lost 5; bases outside the gene matches: 0. Germline assignment: CDR1 LGHDT and CDR2 YNNKEL (reference sequence). DNA of the CDR3: TGTGCCAGCAGCCACAGGGGGCATCAGCCCCAGCATTTT. The encoded protein is CASSHRGHQPQHF. The entire variable domain, with the rest obtained from reference TRBV3-1 and TRBJ1-5, is as follows: DTAVSQTPKYLVTQMGNDKSIKCEQNLGHDTMYWYKQDSKKFLKIMFSYNNKELIINETVPNRFSPKSPDKAHLNLHINSLELGDSAVYFCASSHRGHQPQHFGDGTRLSIL.

The V gene is TRBV9, the J gene TRBJ1-4; 7 bases are shared with TRBD1. The junction had 7 bases not matched to a gene; V was cut back by 0 bases and J by 5 bases. Germline V lookup: CDR1 SGDLS, CDR2 YYNGEE. The CDR3 contains 16 residues. The CDR3 loop is CASSVATGQSNEKLFF. The CDR3 DNA reads TGTGCCAGCAGCGTAGCTACGGGACAGTCAAATGAAAAACTGTTTTTT. The whole variable domain, remainder taken from reference TRBV9 and TRBJ1-4, is DSGVTQTPKHLITATGQRVTLRCSPRSGDLSVYWYQQSLDQGLQFLIQYYNGEERAKGNILERFSAQQFPDLHSELNLSSLELGDSALYFCASSVATGQSNEKLFFGSGTQLSVL.

This clonotype was observed a handful of times. The J gene is TRBJ1-6, the V gene TRBV7-2; possibly TRBD1 for D (5 bases). This CDR3 has 14 residues. The V gene lost 3 bases and the J gene lost 13 bases, with 16 bases spanning the gap. The germline gives CDR1 SGHTA, CDR2 FQGNSA. In DNA form, the CDR3 reads TGTGCCAGCAGCTTTGGGCAGGGCCTAAGTCCCCTCCACTTT. It codes for CASSFGQGLSPLHF.

V usage is TRBV7-9 and J usage is TRBJ1-1, with D perhaps TRBD1 (5 bases). CDR3 length: 14 residues. Deletions cut 5 bases from V and 4 bases from J, with 14 bases between. Germline CDR1 and CDR2: SEHNR and FQNEAQ (reference sequence). CDR3 amino acids: CASSRSPGSTEAFF. In DNA, the CDR3 is TGTGCCAGCAGCCGTTCCCCAGGGAGCACTGAAGCTTTCTTT.

This clonotype was detected a few times. The chain employs TRBV5-1 and TRBJ2-7; D perhaps matches TRBD2 (6 bases). From germline, CDR1 is SGHRS and CDR2 YFSETQ. The CDR3 consists of 15 residues. V was shortened by 2 bases and J by 7 bases, with 19 bases between the two germline ends. The DNA of the CDR3 is TGCGCCAGCAGCTTAGGACCCGGGACCGCGGGAGAGCAGTACTTC. It encodes CASSLGPGTAGEQYF.

This sequence joins TRBV10-1 and TRBJ2-2; D may be TRBD2 (7 bases). The CDR3 loop spans 15 amino acids. Germline values: CDR1 WNHNN, CDR2 SYGVQD (reference sequence). V lost 8 bases and J 7 bases, leaving 20 bases between the germline ends. The CDR3 loop reads CASSADGGPGGELFF. In DNA form, the CDR3 reads TGCGCCAGCTCGGCGGACGGGGGGCCTGGCGGGGAGCTGTTTTTT.

This clonotype was found many times. CDR3 residues: CASSLGQGALYEQYF. The CDR3 region has the DNA TGCGCCAGCAGCCTCGGACAGGGGGCGTTGTACGAGCAGTACTTC. The V gene is TRBV4-1, the J gene TRBJ2-7, with 11 bases identical to TRBD1. The junction had 6 bases not matched to a gene; V was cut back by 4 bases and J by 4 bases. CDR1 is MGHRA and CDR2 is YSYEKL in the germline V gene. The CDR3 has 15 amino acids.

There are many counts of this clonotype. This chain uses TRBV5-1 with TRBJ2-5; 7 positions agree with TRBD2. J was trimmed by 4 bases and V by 4 bases; bases with no gene match: 10. CDR1 is SGHRS and CDR2 is YFSETQ in the germline V gene. The CDR3 consists of 15 residues. The CDR3 nucleotides are TGCGCCAGCAGCCCCGGACTAGGAGGTACAGAGACCCAGTACTTC. It is translated as CASSPGLGGTETQYF.

This rearrangement joins TRBV24-1 to TRBJ1-2; D unresolved. There are 13 residues in the CDR3. Germline V gene lookup returns CDR1 KGHDR and CDR2 SFDVKD. V lost 7 bases and J 0 bases, leaving 8 bases between the germline ends. Written as DNA, the CDR3 is TGTGCCACCAGGGACGGAGCTAACTATGGCTACACCTTC. Translating it yields CATRDGANYGYTF.

The chain has TRBV28 and TRBJ1-1; D may be TRBD1 (6 bases). CDR1 and CDR2 (germline): MDHEN, SYDVKM. The CDR3 contains 15 residues. The V end lost 3 bases, the J end lost 1 base, and 12 bases lay between the germline ends. CDR3 amino acids: CASSFPGTSNTEAFF. In DNA, the CDR3 is TGTGCCAGCAGTTTCCCTGGGACATCGAACACTGAAGCTTTCTTT.

This rearrangement joins TRBV20-1 to TRBJ2-1; 10 nucleotides agree with TRBD2. CDR3 length: 13 residues. With 6 bases clipped from V and 13 bases from J, the junction kept 12 bases outside the gene matches. CDR1 DFQATT and CDR2 SNEGSKA come from the germline V gene (reference sequence). CDR3 in DNA: TGCAGTGCGGAAGCGGGAGGGTACCTCTCTCAGTTCTTC. Protein sequence: CSAEAGGYLSQFF.

This sequence joins TRBV5-1 and TRBJ1-1, with 7 bases that match TRBD1. The trim removed 2 bases at V and 0 bases at J, leaving 4 bases unmatched. This CDR3 comprises 15 residues. Per the germline V gene, CDR1 is SGHRS and CDR2 is YFSETQ. The CDR3 spells CASSFRQGMNTEAFF. DNA of the CDR3: TGCGCCAGCAGCTTCCGACAGGGAATGAACACTGAAGCTTTCTTT.

This clonotype came up a few times. The V and J genes are TRBV29-1 and TRBJ1-2; maybe TRBD1 (5 bases). The CDR3 spans 11 residues. Germline CDR1 reads SQVTM; CDR2 reads ANQGSEA. Deletions cut 5 bases from V and 6 bases from J, with 10 bases between. The CDR3 loop is CSVLVGDGYTF. The CDR3, as DNA: TGCAGCGTTCTTGTGGGGGATGGCTACACCTTC.

The sample holds a few counts of this clonotype. J is TRBJ2-2 and V is TRBV5-1; no definite D call. Deletions cut 2 bases from V and 6 bases from J, with 11 bases between. CDR1 is SGHRS, CDR2 YFSETQ, per germline. CDR3 size: 14 residues. The CDR3 bases are TGCGCCAGCAGCTTCAGCCATAAGGCCGGGGAGCTGTTTTTT. Amino acids: CASSFSHKAGELFF. Full variable domain (rest looked up from reference TRBV5-1 and TRBJ2-2): KAGVTQTPRYLIKTRGQQVTLSCSPISGHRSVSWYQQTPGQGLQFLFEYFSETQRNKGNFPGRFSGRQFSNSRSEMNVSTLELGDSALYLCASSFSHKAGELFFGEGSRLTVL.

The table lists this clonotype with a few counts. The gene calls are TRBV29-1 and TRBJ1-1; a possible D gene is TRBD1 (6 bases). The CDR3 extends over 13 amino acids. V was shortened by 6 bases and J by 8 bases, with 19 bases between the two germline ends. In germline, CDR1 is SQVTM, CDR2 ANQGSEA. The chain's CDR3 is CSVMGGAGMEAFF. CDR3 in DNA: TGCAGCGTCATGGGGGGGGCGGGAATGGAAGCTTTCTTT.

This clonotype was picked up many times. The rearrangement uses TRBV4-3 and TRBJ1-4, with D maybe TRBD1 (6 bases). CDR1 is LGHNA, CDR2 YSLEER, per germline. V dropped 3 bases and J dropped 7 bases, with 18 bases sitting between them. This CDR3 comprises 16 residues. Here the CDR3 reads CASSQGAQPRSEKLFF. The CDR3 DNA follows: TGCGCCAGCAGCCAGGGGGCACAGCCCCGCAGTGAAAAACTGTTTTTT.

The gene calls are TRBV30 and TRBJ2-3; perhaps TRBD1 as D (5 bases). V gave up 4 bases and J gave up 4 bases, with 9 bases separating them. This CDR3 region has 12 residues. Germline CDR1 and CDR2: GTSNPN and SVGIG (reference sequence). In DNA, the CDR3 is TGTGCCTGGAAGGGGTCGCCAGATACGCAGTATTTT. Translation gives CAWKGSPDTQYF.

This clonotype was recorded at least ten times. The chain joins TRBV5-1 to TRBJ1-1, with D perhaps matching TRBD1 (5 bases). This CDR3 is 14 amino acids long. Trimming took 0 bases from V and 4 from J, leaving 10 bases between them. From germline, CDR1 is SGHRS and CDR2 YFSETQ. This CDR3 reads CASSLGQGATEAFF. The CDR3 nucleotides are TGCGCCAGCAGCTTGGGGCAGGGTGCCACTGAAGCTTTCTTT.

This clonotype was detected only a few times. The CDR3 region has the DNA TGTGCCAGCTGGGACCAGGGCCCTGGCTACACCTTC. Protein product: CASWDQGPGYTF. This chain joins TRBV28 and TRBJ1-2; TRBD1 is a possible D gene (5 bases). This CDR3 has 12 residues. The V and J ends lost 8 bases and 7 bases respectively, with 14 bases between them. From germline, CDR1 is MDHEN and CDR2 SYDVKM.

The V gene is TRBV20-1, the J gene TRBJ2-1; 11 bases are shared with TRBD2. V lost 0 bases and J lost 6; bases outside the gene matches: 4. The CDR3 consists of 15 residues. Germline CDR1 and CDR2: DFQATT and SNEGSKA (reference sequence). In DNA form, the CDR3 reads TGCAGTGCTAGAGAAGCTAGCGGGAGGTTCAATGAGCAGTTCTTC. Encoded protein: CSAREASGRFNEQFF.

This clonotype has more than one count but fewer than ten. The CDR3 DNA is TGTGCCAGCAGTTTCCAAGTCCGAGGGGCAGGAGAGCAGTACTTC. Protein: CASSFQVRGAGEQYF. This chain links TRBV28 with TRBJ2-7; D assignment may be TRBD1 or TRBD2 (5 bases each). Trimming took 3 bases from V and 7 from J, leaving 19 bases between them. Germline values: CDR1 MDHEN, CDR2 SYDVKM. The length of the CDR3 is 15 residues.

The chain links TRBV28 to TRBJ2-5; 11 nucleotides align to TRBD2. The CDR3 length is 15 residues. CDR1 MDHEN and CDR2 SYDVKM come from the germline V gene. With V trimmed by 7 bases and J by 5 bases, 9 bases remained unmatched. The CDR3 DNA reads as TGTGCCAGCAACTTACTAGCGGGGGCTTTGGAGACCCAGTACTTC. Translating it yields CASNLLAGALETQYF.